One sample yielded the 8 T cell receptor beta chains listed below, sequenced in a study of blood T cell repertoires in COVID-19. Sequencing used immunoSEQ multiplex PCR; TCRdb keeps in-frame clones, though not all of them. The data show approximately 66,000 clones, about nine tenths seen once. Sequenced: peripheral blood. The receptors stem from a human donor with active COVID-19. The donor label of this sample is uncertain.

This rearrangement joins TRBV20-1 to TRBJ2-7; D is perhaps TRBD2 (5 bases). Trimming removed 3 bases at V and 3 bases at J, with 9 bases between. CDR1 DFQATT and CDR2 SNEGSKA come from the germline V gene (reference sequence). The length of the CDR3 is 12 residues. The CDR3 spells CSASPSLYEQYF. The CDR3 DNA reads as TGCAGTGCTAGTCCTAGCCTCTACGAGCAGTACTTC.

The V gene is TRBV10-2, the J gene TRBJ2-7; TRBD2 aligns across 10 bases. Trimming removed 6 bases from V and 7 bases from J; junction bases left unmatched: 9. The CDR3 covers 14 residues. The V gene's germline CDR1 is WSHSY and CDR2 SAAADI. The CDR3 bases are TGCGCCAGCAGCCCCCTAGCGGGAGTTGGGGAGCAGTACTTC. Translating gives CASSPLAGVGEQYF.

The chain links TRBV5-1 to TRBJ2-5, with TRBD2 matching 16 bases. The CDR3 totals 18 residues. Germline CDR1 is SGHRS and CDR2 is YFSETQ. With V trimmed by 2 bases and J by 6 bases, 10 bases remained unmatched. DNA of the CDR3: TGCGCCAGCAGCTTTTCCGGGACTAGCGGGGGGGCCCTGAAGACCCAGTACTTC. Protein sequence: CASSFSGTSGGALKTQYF.

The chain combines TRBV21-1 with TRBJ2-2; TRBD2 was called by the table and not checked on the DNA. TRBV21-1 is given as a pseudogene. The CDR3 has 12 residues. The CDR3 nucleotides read TGTGCCGACCGAGGGGGGGCCGGGGAGCTGTTTTTT. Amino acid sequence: CADRGGAGELFF.

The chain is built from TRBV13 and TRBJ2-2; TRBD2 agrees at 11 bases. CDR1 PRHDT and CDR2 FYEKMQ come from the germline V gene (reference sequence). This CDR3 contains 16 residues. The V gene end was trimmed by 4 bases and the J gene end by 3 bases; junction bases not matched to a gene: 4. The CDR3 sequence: CASSYSGGADTGELFF. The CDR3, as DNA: TGTGCCAGCAGCTATAGCGGGGGGGCCGACACCGGGGAGCTGTTTTTT.

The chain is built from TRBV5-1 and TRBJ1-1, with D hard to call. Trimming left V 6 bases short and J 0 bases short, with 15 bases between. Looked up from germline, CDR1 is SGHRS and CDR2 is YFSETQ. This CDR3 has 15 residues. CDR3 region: CASIEGRGLNTEAFF. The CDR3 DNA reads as TGCGCCAGCATCGAAGGCCGGGGATTGAACACTGAAGCTTTCTTT.

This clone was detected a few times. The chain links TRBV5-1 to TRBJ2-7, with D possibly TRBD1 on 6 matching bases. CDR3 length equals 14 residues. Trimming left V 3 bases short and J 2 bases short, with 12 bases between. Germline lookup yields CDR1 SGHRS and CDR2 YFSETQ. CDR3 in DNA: TGCGCCAGCAGCTCCAATACAGGGACCTACGAGCAGTACTTC. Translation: CASSSNTGTYEQYF.

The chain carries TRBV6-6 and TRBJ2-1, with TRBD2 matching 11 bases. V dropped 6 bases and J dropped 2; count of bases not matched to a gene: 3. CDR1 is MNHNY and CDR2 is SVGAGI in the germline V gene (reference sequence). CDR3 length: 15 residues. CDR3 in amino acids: CASSLGLAAYNEQFF. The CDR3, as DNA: TGTGCCAGCAGCCTGGGACTAGCGGCCTACAATGAGCAGTTCTTC.